These 10 T cell receptor beta chains share one sample of origin, sequenced in a study of response to subunit inactivated influenza vaccine. TCRdb independently ran MiXCR on the RT-PCR reads; one entry per CDR3 protein. The table records about 780,000 distinct CDR3 sequences, approximately 17% of them present only once. The sample consisted of PBMCs from blood, taken 5 days after vaccination. The receptor source for this set is a man aged 45-65 years who received an inactivated influenza vaccine.

The chain combines TRBV24-1 with TRBJ2-7; D might be TRBD1 or TRBD2, each matching 6 bases. In germline, CDR1 is KGHDR, CDR2 SFDVKD. The CDR3 is made up of 16 amino acids. V was pared by 2 bases and J by 7 bases, with 20 bases between. The DNA of the CDR3 is TGTGCCACCAGTGATTCGGTTGGGGGGCGAGCAGATGAGCAGTACTTC. Protein product: CATSDSVGGRADEQYF.

This clonotype was seen a few times. The chain recombines TRBV7-2 with TRBJ1-5; D remains unclear. The germline gives CDR1 SGHTA, CDR2 FQGNSA. Trimming cost V 3 bases and J 6 bases, with 6 bases left between them. The CDR3 consists of 12 residues. The CDR3 sequence: CASSFTTQPQHF. The DNA for the CDR3 is TGTGCCAGCAGCTTTACGACTCAGCCCCAGCATTTT.

This clonotype was counted a few times. The chain recombines TRBV12-3 or TRBV12-4 with TRBJ1-1; no firm D call. Trimming removed 6 bases from V and 3 bases from J, with 11 bases in between. The CDR3 spans 13 residues. The CDR3 DNA reads as TGTGCCAGCAGCAAAAGGAGGGACACTGAAGCTTTCTTT. As protein: CASSKRRDTEAFF.

The rearrangement links TRBV28 to TRBJ1-1, with a weak D call TRBD1 (6 bases). Trimming pared 5 bases from V and 1 base from J, leaving 14 bases between. There are 15 residues in the CDR3. The germline CDR1 and CDR2 sequences are MDHEN and SYDVKM. CDR3 residues: CASSPPDRRNTEAFF. CDR3 in DNA: TGTGCCAGCAGTCCTCCGGACAGAAGGAACACTGAAGCTTTCTTT.

This clonotype was recorded many times. The V call is TRBV12-3 or TRBV12-4, the J call TRBJ1-2; 7 nucleotides align to TRBD1. The CDR3 loop spans 13 amino acids. V was clipped by 7 bases and J by 9 bases; unmatched bases: 11. The CDR3 loop reads CASTPGQPMRYTF. The CDR3 nucleotides read TGTGCCAGCACCCCGGGACAGCCTATGCGCTACACCTTC.

This clonotype was picked up a small number of times. The V gene is TRBV7-9, the J gene TRBJ2-7; TRBD1 agrees at 7 bases. CDR1 and CDR2 (germline): SEHNR, FQNEAQ (reference sequence). CDR3 size: 14 residues. The V gene end was trimmed by 5 bases and the J gene end by 9 bases; junction bases not matched to a gene: 13. CDR3: CASSPGADRLRQYF. For the CDR3, the DNA is TGTGCCAGCAGCCCCGGGGCGGACAGGCTAAGGCAGTACTTC.

This clonotype was picked up a small number of times. The gene calls are TRBV2 and TRBJ1-5; D is uncertain. The germline gives CDR1 SNHLY, CDR2 FYNNEI. V was clipped by 3 bases and J by 4 bases, with 10 bases between them. The CDR3 loop spans 14 amino acids. CDR3 DNA sequence: TGTGCCAGCAGTGAGATCTTTGCAAATCAGCCCCAGCATTTT. Protein sequence: CASSEIFANQPQHF.

This rearrangement joins TRBV28 to TRBJ2-1; D gene unclear. CDR1 and CDR2 from the germline V gene are MDHEN and SYDVKM. The V and J ends lost 7 bases and 0 bases respectively, with 19 bases between them. The CDR3 length is 17 residues. As DNA, the CDR3 is TGTGCCAGCATTCCCCGGGCAGGTTATAGCTCCTACAATGAGCAGTTCTTC. This codes for CASIPRAGYSSYNEQFF. Combining the CDR3 with reference TRBV28 and TRBJ2-1 gives the whole variable domain DVKVTQSSRYLVKRTGEKVFLECVQDMDHENMFWYRQDPGLGLRLIYFSYDVKMKEKGDIPEGYSVSREKKERFSLILESASTNQTSMYLCASIPRAGYSSYNEQFFGPGTRLTVL.

The chain has TRBV10-3 and TRBJ1-5, with D unclear. From germline, CDR1 is ENHRY and CDR2 SYGVKD. This CDR3 comprises 14 residues. The germline V and J ends were trimmed by 1 base and 7 bases, with 11 bases remaining between them. The CDR3 spells CAISELRGGQPQHF. CDR3 nucleotide sequence: TGTGCCATCAGTGAGTTGCGGGGAGGGCAGCCCCAGCATTTT.

V is TRBV5-6 and J is TRBJ1-3; 7 bases are a match to TRBD1. V trimming: 4 bases; J trimming: 0 bases; junction bases outside the gene matches: 10. Germline values: CDR1 SGHDT, CDR2 YYEEEE. This CDR3 comprises 17 residues. The DNA for the CDR3 is TGTGCCAGCAGCAAGGTGACAGGGATCAACTCTGGAAACACCATATATTTT. Its translation is CASSKVTGINSGNTIYF.